The rows below give T cell receptor beta chains drawn from one sample of a study of blood T cells in healthy people across ages. Each CDR3 protein is one row after TCRdb ran MiXCR on the 5' RACE reads. The sample comprises approximately 900,000 distinct CDR3 sequences, 40% to 60% of which are singletons, and around 15% rests with the top ten. The sequencing sample was made of blood. These receptors came from a man aged 30-40 years in good health. CDR3s include the opening cysteine and the closing phenylalanine or tryptophan. D genes are given only for firm matches. A clone size is listed for some rows: how often the clone was seen (once, few, many), or a class if it is expanded.

J | D | V | size | DNA | CDR3
TRBJ2-7 | - | TRBV14 | - | TGTGCCAGCAGCCAAGATCGTGGAGGGGACACGTACGAGCAGTACTTC | CASSQDRGGDTYEQYF
TRBJ2-7 | TRBD1 | TRBV29-1 | - | TGCAGCGCCAACCGGGACAGGGCAATTTTCGAGCAGTACTTC | CSANRDRAIFEQYF
TRBJ1-5 | - | TRBV7-9 | - | TGTGCCAGCAGCTTCGGTGACCGGGGGAATCAGCCCCAGCATTTT | CASSFGDRGNQPQHF
TRBJ2-3 | TRBD2 | TRBV6-2/TRBV6-3 | - | TGTGCCAGCAGCAGCCAAGAGCGGGGGAAAACAGATACGCAGTATTTT | CASSSQERGKTDTQYF
TRBJ2-1 | TRBD2 | TRBV7-9 | few | TGTGCCAGCAGACGTGGACTAGCGGGAGACGTCCTTCGGAATGAGCAGTTCTTC | CASRRGLAGDVLRNEQFF
TRBJ2-1 | - | TRBV6-2/TRBV6-3 | few | TGTGCCAGCAGTTACAGCTTCGGGACGGTCTCCTACAATGAGCAGTTCTTC | CASSYSFGTVSYNEQFF
TRBJ2-5 | TRBD2 | TRBV4-3 | - | TGCGCCAGCAGCCAGTCCTTAGCGGGGGTCCGCAAGACCCAGTACTTC | CASSQSLAGVRKTQYF
TRBJ2-7 | TRBD2 | TRBV10-3 | few | TGTGCCACCAGCGGGGGGGAGCTCTACGAGCAGTACTTC | CATSGGELYEQYF
TRBJ1-2 | - | TRBV6-1 | few | TGTGCCAGCAGGTCCAGGGAGAGGGAGTATGGCTACACCTTC | CASRSREREYGYTF
TRBJ2-1 | - | TRBV9 | - | TGTGCCAGCAGCGTTGGCGGGGCGAGGTACAATGAGCAGTTCTTC | CASSVGGARYNEQFF
TRBJ2-3 | - | TRBV5-1 | many | TGCGCCAGCAGCTTGGGCCGGGAGGATACGCAGTATTTT | CASSLGREDTQYF
TRBJ2-1 | - | TRBV24-1 | - | TGTGCCACCAGTACCAGGCCCAGGGACCACTACAATGAGCAGTTCTTC | CATSTRPRDHYNEQFF
TRBJ1-2 | TRBD1 | TRBV7-9 | few | TGTGCCAGCAGCCCTGAGACAGGGATCAACTATGGCTACACCTTC | CASSPETGINYGYTF